These T cell receptor beta chains were read from a single sample in a study of T cell responses to AZD1222 COVID-19 vaccine. The assay was immunoSEQ multiplex PCR, and TCRdb's table has in-frame clones only and misses some. The repertoire consists of 65,000 or so clones, with 65% to 85% occurring once and the leading ten covering over 7.5%. The material was peripheral blood, obtained on day 0 of AZD1222 vaccination. All receptors derive from an adult in good health. The CDR3 runs from the conserved cysteine through the conserved F or W. A D gene is named only where the DNA matches it firmly. Rows may omit the clone size; those that give it use once, few, many or a size class.

clone size,D gene,CDR3 length,J gene,V gene,CDR3 protein,CDR3 DNA
NA,NA,13,TRBJ2-7,TRBV4-1,CASSQGAVYEQYF,TGCGCCAGCAGCCAAGGGGCGGTATACGAGCAGTACTTC
NA,NA,16,TRBJ2-2,TRBV5-1,CASSLEPHRVAGELFF,TGCGCCAGCAGCTTGGAACCCCACAGGGTAGCGGGGGAGCTGTTTTTT
NA,NA,14,TRBJ1-2,TRBV6-1,CASSESWGKRGYTF,TGTGCCAGCAGTGAATCTTGGGGCAAGAGGGGCTACACCTTC
NA,NA,13,TRBJ1-4,TRBV29-1,CSARQDTNEKLFF,TGCAGCGCAAGACAAGATACTAATGAAAAACTGTTTTTT
NA,NA,14,TRBJ1-5,TRBV2,CASSDQIGNQPQHF,TGTGCCAGCAGTGACCAGATCGGCAATCAGCCCCAGCATTTT
NA,NA,13,TRBJ1-2,TRBV5-1,CASSPLGVDGYTF,TGCGCCAGCAGCCCCCTGGGAGTGGATGGCTACACCTTC
NA,NA,16,TRBJ1-1,TRBV21-1,CASSKEEGAMNTEAFF,TGTGCCAGCAGCAAAGAGGAGGGGGCAATGAACACTGAAGCTTTCTTT
NA,TRBD2,17,TRBJ2-5,TRBV5-3,CARSPYPQTGGEETQYF,TGTGCCAGAAGCCCATACCCTCAGACTGGGGGGGAGGAGACCCAGTACTTC
NA,NA,13,TRBJ2-5,TRBV7-9,CASSGYSQETQYF,TGTGCCAGCAGCGGCTATAGCCAAGAGACCCAGTACTTC
NA,NA,15,TRBJ1-5,TRBV6-5,CASSYLGGLGQPQHF,TGTGCCAGCAGTTACCTAGGGGGGTTGGGACAGCCCCAGCATTTT
NA,NA,13,TRBJ1-1,TRBV6-5,CASSYQMNTEAFF,TGTGCCAGCAGTTACCAGATGAACACTGAAGCTTTCTTT
NA,NA,17,TRBJ1-1,TRBV3-1/TRBV3-2,CASSQDVRGRQNTEAFF,TGTGCCAGCAGCCAAGATGTGCGGGGACGGCAGAACACTGAAGCTTTCTTT
NA,NA,17,TRBJ2-5,TRBV21-1,CASSKGVREQHQETQYF,TGTGCCAGCAGCAAAGGGGTCCGAGAACAACACCAAGAGACCCAGTACTTC
once,NA,14,TRBJ1-3,TRBV5-4,CASSAQGSGNTIYF,TGTGCCAGCAGCGCACAGGGTTCTGGAAACACCATATATTTT
few,NA,12,TRBJ2-7,TRBV28,CASSSQEYEQYF,TGTGCCAGCAGCTCTCAGGAGTACGAGCAGTACTTC
NA,NA,16,TRBJ1-3,TRBV28,CASSFYSPRFGNTIYF,TGTGCCAGCAGTTTTTATAGTCCAAGGTTTGGAAACACCATATATTTT
NA,NA,13,TRBJ1-2,TRBV6-5,CASSYSGGYGYTF,TGTGCCAGCAGTTACTCAGGGGGCTATGGCTACACCTTC
NA,TRBD2,21,TRBJ2-1,TRBV4-1,CASSQRGLGGSGTSGADEQFF,TGCGCCAGCAGCCAGAGAGGGCTGGGGGGTAGCGGGACTAGCGGGGCGGACGAGCAGTTCTTC
NA,NA,17,TRBJ2-5,TRBV5-6,CASKTSGQAMSQETQYF,TGTGCCAGCAAAACCTCTGGGCAGGCCATGTCCCAAGAGACCCAGTACTTC
NA,NA,15,TRBJ1-1,TRBV7-8,CASSPTPGEGTEAFF,TGTGCCAGCAGCCCCACACCCGGGGAAGGAACTGAAGCTTTCTTT
NA,TRBD2,18,TRBJ2-4,TRBV19,CASSIDFRPGAGGNIQYF,TGTGCCAGTAGTATAGATTTCCGTCCAGGTGCGGGGGGGAACATTCAGTACTTC
NA,NA,15,TRBJ2-2,TRBV7-3,CASSTKTANTGELFF,TGTGCCAGCAGCACAAAGACAGCGAACACCGGGGAGCTGTTTTTT
NA,TRBD1,15,TRBJ1-2,TRBV6-6,CASSYGRGQGYGYTF,TGTGCCAGCAGTTACGGTAGGGGGCAGGGCTATGGCTACACCTTC
NA,NA,17,TRBJ2-7,TRBV29-1,CSASNRRGQGATYEQYF,TGCAGCGCCTCTAATAGGCGGGGGCAGGGGGCTACCTACGAGCAGTACTTC
few,NA,14,TRBJ2-1,TRBV20-1,CSASKDRPYNEQFF,TGCAGTGCTAGTAAGGACAGACCCTACAATGAGCAGTTCTTC
NA,NA,16,TRBJ2-7,TRBV27,CASSLSRLPISYEQYF,TGTGCCAGCAGTCTCTCCCGGCTCCCGATTTCCTACGAGCAGTACTTC
NA,NA,12,TRBJ1-5,TRBV9,CASSQGNQPQHF,TGTGCCAGCAGCCAGGGGAATCAACCCCAGCATTTT
NA,NA,14,TRBJ2-3,TRBV27,CASTPGVDTDTQYF,TGTGCCAGCACCCCAGGGGTGGACACAGATACGCAGTATTTT
NA,NA,15,TRBJ1-6,TRBV2,CASSLEFSYNSPLHF,TGTGCCAGCAGTCTTGAGTTCTCCTATAATTCACCCCTCCACTTT
NA,TRBD1,13,TRBJ1-2,TRBV11-2,CASRYQGDYGYTF,TGTGCCAGCAGATACCAGGGGGACTATGGCTACACCTTC
NA,NA,12,TRBJ2-3,TRBV11-3,CASSLTADTQYF,TGTGCCAGCAGCCTAACCGCAGATACGCAGTATTTT
NA,TRBD2,20,TRBJ2-5,TRBV3-1/TRBV3-2,CASSQDLSGLAGGPRETQYF,TGTGCCAGCAGCCAAGATCTCAGCGGCCTAGCGGGGGGGCCGAGGGAGACCCAGTACTTC
NA,NA,14,TRBJ1-4,TRBV2,CASSEGQLHEKLFF,TGTGCCAGCAGTGAGGGTCAGCTTCATGAAAAACTGTTTTTT
NA,NA,17,TRBJ1-3,TRBV3-1/TRBV3-2,CASSQGQGRLSGNTIYF,TGTGCCAGCAGCCAAGGCCAGGGGAGGCTCTCTGGAAACACCATATATTTT
once,NA,18,TRBJ2-1,TRBV15,CATSLKTGPSGSYNEQFF,TGTGCCACCAGCCTTAAAACGGGGCCCTCCGGGTCCTACAATGAGCAGTTCTTC
NA,TRBD1,14,TRBJ1-1,TRBV12-5,CASGRDRGYTEAFF,TGTGCTAGTGGCCGCGACAGGGGCTACACTGAAGCTTTCTTT
few,TRBD1,14,TRBJ1-1,TRBV7-9,CASSLEGAGTEAFF,TGTGCCAGCAGCTTGGAGGGGGCAGGCACTGAAGCTTTCTTT
NA,TRBD1,15,TRBJ1-6,TRBV6-5,CAKKGQGMGNSPLHF,TGTGCGAAGAAGGGACAGGGGATGGGAAATTCACCCCTCCACTTT